These 13 T cell receptor beta chains were all obtained from the same sample, sequenced in a study of blood T cells in healthy people across ages (dated by TCRdb to 2013 to 2016). The library was produced with 5' RACE. Sequencing instrument: Illumina HiSeq 2500. The second PCR ran for about 7 to 11 cycles and used a J-beta primer mix along with a sample-barcoded 5' primer. The public reads were reprocessed in TCRdb via fastp at Q25 and MiXCR, keeping in-frame beta chains. Each entry merges the rows of one CDR3 protein and shows their most common DNA and genes. A total of 600,000 or so distinct CDR3 sequences appear in this sample, around half of them only once. The ten largest clones add up to around 25% of the sample. The sequenced material came from blood. Source of these receptors: a man older than 75 in good health.

J is TRBJ1-1 and V is TRBV4-3; D not certain. The CDR3 loop spans 16 amino acids. Germline V gives CDR1 LGHNA, CDR2 YSLEER. Trimming took 0 bases from V and 0 from J, leaving 11 bases between them. CDR3 DNA sequence: TGCGCCAGCAGCCAAGATGCGGGCACCATGAACACTGAAGCTTTCTTT. This translates into CASSQDAGTMNTEAFF.

The V gene is TRBV20-1, the J gene TRBJ2-5; 10 bases fit TRBD2. The CDR3 is 13 amino acids. The germline gives CDR1 DFQATT, CDR2 SNEGSKA (reference sequence). V lost 5 bases, J lost 4 bases, and 4 bases stayed unmatched. The CDR3 loop is CSAPSGSTETQYF. For the CDR3, the DNA is TGCAGTGCTCCTAGCGGGAGCACAGAGACCCAGTACTTC.

The J gene is TRBJ1-1, the V gene TRBV29-1, with D unresolved. Germline CDR1 is SQVTM and CDR2 is ANQGSEA. Trimming removed 4 bases from V and 6 bases from J, with 9 bases in between. The CDR3 loop spans 11 amino acids. CDR3 residues: CSVGLGAEAFF. The CDR3 DNA follows: TGCAGCGTTGGTCTGGGAGCTGAAGCTTTCTTT. Full variable domain (missing parts from reference TRBV29-1 and TRBJ1-1): SAVISQKPSRDICQRGTSLTIQCQVDSQVTMMFWYRQQPGQSLTLIATANQGSEATYESGFVIDKFPISRPNLTFSTLTVSNMSPEDSSIYLCSVGLGAEAFFGQGTRLTVV.

The CDR3 nucleotides read TGTGCCAGCACAGTACAGGGAGAAGCTTTCTTT. Amino acid sequence: CASTVQGEAFF. This chain connects TRBV2 to TRBJ1-1; tentatively, D is TRBD1 (6 bases). Germline lookup yields CDR1 SNHLY and CDR2 FYNNEI. V lost 7 bases and J lost 8, with 11 bases in between. The CDR3 totals 11 residues.

The chain has TRBV10-3 and TRBJ2-5, with TRBD2 identical over 10 bases. The last part of the DNA fits TRBJ2-7 better; the J call may be wrong. The CDR3 consists of 16 residues. CDR1 is ENHRY and CDR2 is SYGVKD in the germline V gene. DNA for the CDR3: TGTGCCATCAGTGAGTCGGTTGGACTAGCGGCCTACGAGCAGTACTTC. Protein product: CAISESVGLAAYEQYF.

The chain links TRBV5-6 to TRBJ2-5; D may be TRBD2 (5 bases). The CDR3 loop spans 13 amino acids. The V gene lost 1 base and the J gene lost 5 bases, with 9 bases spanning the gap. From germline, CDR1 is SGHDT and CDR2 YYEEEE. The chain's CDR3 is CASSLTSSETQYF. The CDR3 DNA sequence: TGTGCCAGCAGCTTGACTAGTTCGGAGACCCAGTACTTC.

In regard to this clonotype: A read error is possible here, since a much larger clone lies one base away. V is TRBV7-2 and J is TRBJ1-5; D may be TRBD1 (6 bases). The ends were cut back, 4 bases at V and 6 bases at J, with 13 bases in the middle. Germline V gene data show CDR1 as SGHTA and CDR2 as FQGNSA. This CDR3 is 14 amino acids long. The CDR3 DNA sequence: TGTGCCAGCAGCTCACAGGGCCAGGGTCAGCCCCAGCATTTT. This gives the protein CASSSQGQGQPQHF.

The sample holds a few counts of this clonotype. V and J are TRBV7-2 and TRBJ2-5, with TRBD2 as a possible D gene (6 bases). V was pared by 4 bases and J by 2 bases, with 11 bases between. Germline CDR1 reads SGHTA; CDR2 reads FQGNSA. The CDR3 sequence is 14 residues long. The CDR3 region is CASSSGRGQETQYF. DNA of the CDR3: TGTGCCAGCAGCTCCGGACGGGGGCAAGAGACCCAGTACTTC.

The chain has TRBV3-1 and TRBJ2-1; maybe TRBD2 (5 bases). Trimming took off 10 bases at V and 8 bases at J, with 12 bases between the two ends. This CDR3 region has 11 residues. Germline V gives CDR1 LGHDT, CDR2 YNNKEL (reference sequence). CDR3 DNA: TGTGCCACCCGAGGGTCTTATGAGCAGTTCTTC. It codes for CATRGSYEQFF.

The chain combines TRBV5-5 with TRBJ2-7, with TRBD2 matching over 7 bases. The DNA end favors TRBJ2-5, so the J call may be wrong. The CDR3 consists of 15 residues. The germline V gene encodes CDR1 SGHKS and CDR2 YYEKEE (reference sequence). The CDR3 spells CASSPRGVAVETQYF. Here the CDR3 DNA reads TGTGCCAGCAGCCCCCGGGGGGTAGCAGTAGAGACCCAGTACTTC.

Points on this clonotype: Compared with germline, one end of the junction differs, possibly owing to a read error. V is TRBV15 and J is TRBJ2-1, with TRBD2 matching over 9 bases. The germline CDR1 and CDR2 sequences are LNHNV and YYDKDF (reference sequence). CDR3 length: 16 residues. In DNA, the CDR3 is TGTGTCACCAGCAGAGTGCGGGAGGGTTGGGGAAATGAGCAGTTCTTC. Translated: CVTSRVREGWGNEQFF.

This chain connects TRBV15 to TRBJ1-5; D gene uncertain. This CDR3 comprises 14 residues. In germline, CDR1 is LNHNV, CDR2 YYDKDF (reference sequence). V lost 0 bases to trimming and J lost 0 bases, with 3 bases between them. CDR3 loop: CATSRDSSNQPQHF. The CDR3 DNA follows: TGTGCCACCAGCAGAGATAGTAGCAATCAGCCCCAGCATTTT.

The rearrangement uses TRBV7-2 and TRBJ2-1, with D perhaps TRBD2 (6 bases). The CDR3 extends over 16 amino acids. CDR1 is SGHTA and CDR2 is FQGNSA in the germline V gene. V lost 5 bases, J lost 0 bases, and 14 bases lay in between. CDR3 amino acids: CASSPSAGSSYNEQFF. The CDR3 nucleotides read TGTGCCAGCAGCCCCTCGGCGGGGAGCTCCTACAATGAGCAGTTCTTC.